A selection of T cell receptor beta chains follows, all from one sample in a study of immune characteristics of hereditary and idiopathic chronic pancreatitis. Some clones are missing from TCRdb's copy, which holds only in-frame ones; the method was immunoSEQ multiplex PCR. In the table there are roughly 9,000 clones, roughly 83% of which are singletons. The sequenced material came from pancreas tissue with idiopathic chronic pancreatitis. Every receptor here comes from a human donor with chronic pancreatitis. The CDR3 runs from the conserved cysteine through the conserved F or W. Fields, in order: D gene, J gene, CDR3 length, clone size, V gene, CDR3 DNA, CDR3 protein. A D gene is named only where the DNA matches it firmly. Clone sizes are given selectively: once, few, many, or a class where the clone is expanded.

TRBD2,TRBJ2-3,16,.,TRBV28,TGTGCCAGCACCACTGGAGTAGCGGGGGACACAGATACGCAGTATTTT,CASTTGVAGDTDTQYF
.,TRBJ2-3,15,.,TRBV27,TGTGCCAGCGCTCCTGGGGACCGGAGGAGGAATACGCAGTATTTT,CASAPGDRRRNTQYF
.,TRBJ2-1,13,.,TRBV19,TGTGCCAGTAGTTTATCGTGGGGGGATGAGCAGTTCTTC,CASSLSWGDEQFF
.,TRBJ2-3,13,.,TRBV10-3,TGTGCCATCAGTGAATCGGGGGCGGATACGCAGTATTTT,CAISESGADTQYF
TRBD1,TRBJ2-7,13,few,TRBV7-3,TGTGCCAGCAGCCCAGGACAGGGGCGAGAGCAGTACTTC,CASSPGQGREQYF
.,TRBJ1-1,14,.,TRBV18,TGTGCCAGCTCACCATCCGGGGTGAACACTGAAGCTTTCTTT,CASSPSGVNTEAFF
.,TRBJ2-5,12,.,TRBV12-3/TRBV12-4,TGTGCCAGCAGTTTAGATCTCGAGACCCAGTACTTC,CASSLDLETQYF
.,TRBJ2-7,13,.,TRBV6-5,TGTGCCAGCAGACCCCTACAGGCCCGGGAGCAGTACTTC,CASRPLQAREQYF
.,TRBJ2-3,14,.,TRBV13,TGTGCCAGCAGCTTAGGCGAGAGAACAGATACGCAGTATTTT,CASSLGERTDTQYF
.,TRBJ1-3,17,.,TRBV7-9,TGTGCCAGCAGCCCGGGGGGGTATGGCCTCTCTGGAAACACCATATATTTT,CASSPGGYGLSGNTIYF
.,TRBJ2-1,16,once,TRBV5-1,TGCGCCAGCAGCTTGGCCACGGGCGGGGTTGTTGGTGAGCAGTTCTTC,CASSLATGGVVGEQFF
.,TRBJ2-7,14,.,TRBV5-5,TGTGCCAGCAGCTTACAGGGACCCTTATCTGAGCAGTACTTC,CASSLQGPLSEQYF
TRBD2,TRBJ2-2,16,once,TRBV2,TGTGCCAGCAACTTCCCACGGGGGGGAAAGACCGGGGAGCTGTTTTTT,CASNFPRGGKTGELFF
.,TRBJ1-5,10,.,TRBV10-2,TGCGCCAGCGGCCACAAGCCCCAGCATTTT,CASGHKPQHF
TRBD2,TRBJ2-3,17,.,TRBV6-4,TGTGCCAGCAGTGAACGTTCGGGCGGGGGGGCCACAGATACGCAGTATTTT,CASSERSGGGATDTQYF
.,TRBJ2-1,10,.,TRBV5-1,TGCGCCAGCACTCACAATGAGCAGTTCTTC,CASTHNEQFF
.,TRBJ1-2,14,.,TRBV6-6,TGTGCCAGCAGTTACTCCAGGGGTAACTATGGCTACACCTTC,CASSYSRGNYGYTF
.,TRBJ2-3,16,.,TRBV21-1,TGTGCCAGCAGCAGAGGGACAGGGTTTTCCACAGATACGCAGTATTTT,CASSRGTGFSTDTQYF
TRBD1,TRBJ2-7,12,.,TRBV6-5,TGTGCCAGCAGGGACAGGGTTGCGGAGCAGTACTTC,CASRDRVAEQYF
.,TRBJ2-2,16,.,TRBV27,TGTGCCAGCAGTTTTTCAGGGGTTACGAACACCGGGGAGCTGTTTTTT,CASSFSGVTNTGELFF
TRBD2,TRBJ2-5,15,.,TRBV2,TGTGCCAGCAGCTACGGACTAGCGGGGGGCCAGACCCAGTACTTC,CASSYGLAGGQTQYF
.,TRBJ2-5,15,.,TRBV7-8,TGTGCCAGCAGCTTAGAGGAGGGACGGGGGGAGACCCAGTACTTC,CASSLEEGRGETQYF
TRBD2,TRBJ2-5,14,.,TRBV4-2,TGTGCCAGCAGCTTAATGGGGGAGGGCCAGACCCAGTACTTC,CASSLMGEGQTQYF
TRBD1,TRBJ1-5,19,.,TRBV30,TGTGCCTGGAGTGGTTGGGGGACAGGGGGCTCATCGGGGAATCAGCCCCAGCATTTT,CAWSGWGTGGSSGNQPQHF
TRBD1,TRBJ1-5,15,.,TRBV9,TGTGCCAGCAGCAAAACAGGGGGCGCGGATCAGCCCCAGCATTTT,CASSKTGGADQPQHF
.,TRBJ1-5,15,.,TRBV7-8,TGTGCCAGCAGCTTAGAGGGCAGCCGCAATCAGCCCCAGCATTTT,CASSLEGSRNQPQHF
TRBD1,TRBJ2-7,15,.,TRBV9,TGTGCCAGCAATAAAAAAGGGGGCCCCCTGTGGGAGCAGTACTTC,CASNKKGGPLWEQYF
.,TRBJ1-6,15,.,TRBV6-1,TGTGCCAGCAGTGAACTTGAACAGTATAATTCACCCCTCCACTTT,CASSELEQYNSPLHF
.,TRBJ1-2,14,.,TRBV18,TGTGCCAGCTCTCCGGGGCTCGGCAGGACGGGCTACACCTTC,CASSPGLGRTGYTF
TRBD1,TRBJ1-1,15,.,TRBV9,TGTGCCAGCAGCGTAGGGTTGGGGACAGGGGGTTTGGCTTTCTTT,CASSVGLGTGGLAFF
.,TRBJ1-6,15,.,TRBV7-9,TGTGCCAGCAGCCCCGGAGGGGTTGGCTATTCACCCCTCCACTTT,CASSPGGVGYSPLHF
TRBD1,TRBJ2-7,12,few,TRBV29-1,TGCAGCGCCGGGACAGGGGGCGACGAGCAGTACTTC,CSAGTGGDEQYF
TRBD1,TRBJ1-1,17,.,TRBV10-3,TGTGCCATCAGTGAGACAGGGGACCGGACACTCCACACTGAAGCTTTCTTT,CAISETGDRTLHTEAFF
.,TRBJ1-5,15,.,TRBV2,TGTGCCAGCAGTGGACCCACTGATCGGAGTCAGCCCCAGCATTTT,CASSGPTDRSQPQHF
.,TRBJ2-1,15,.,TRBV21-1,TGTGCCAGCAGCTGGTGGTCAAGCTCCTACAATGAGCAGTTCTTC,CASSWWSSSYNEQFF
.,TRBJ2-5,16,.,TRBV27,TGTGCCAGCAGTCCTGAAGGGGGGCCCTTTGGAGAGACCCAGTACTTC,CASSPEGGPFGETQYF
.,TRBJ1-1,12,medium-sized,TRBV19,TGTGCCAGTAGTATAGCCCGCAGGGAAGCTTTCTTT,CASSIARREAFF
TRBD2,TRBJ2-3,14,.,TRBV27,TGTGCCAGCGCCAGCGGGGGATGGACAGATACGCAGTATTTT,CASASGGWTDTQYF
.,TRBJ2-2,15,once,TRBV5-1,TGCGCCAGCAGCTTGTGGCAGGCAAACACCGGGGAGCTGTTTTTT,CASSLWQANTGELFF
.,TRBJ2-1,13,.,TRBV10-3,TGTGCCGTTCAGGGGACGGAATACAATGAGCAGTTCTTC,CAVQGTEYNEQFF